This TCR beta chain appears in the sequencing data of a study of beta chain features in type 1 diabetes. Overall study results and limits: The naive, central memory and Treg TCRB repertoires looked more alike in patients than they did in healthy donors. Shortening that was moderate but significant affected the TCRB CDR3s of Type 1 diabetes patients in all four CD4+ subsets.

This CDR3 has 13 residues. V lost 2 bases and J 5 bases, leaving 7 bases between the germline ends. The germline V gene encodes CDR1 SGHNT and CDR2 YYREEE (reference sequence). Sorting of CD4+ naive, central memory, regulatory and stem cell-like memory cells was performed via CD45RO/CCR7/CD25/CD127/CD95/CD27. Since all of the isolated RNA was reverse transcribed, expressed TCRB transcripts were what got sequenced. Assay used: immunoSEQ multiplex PCR; TCRdb lists only in-frame clones, some missing. The profile covers some 660,000 clones, with more than 13% appearing a single time and around 0.04% taken by the ten largest. The sample holds a few counts of this clone. Its target is unknown.

This sequence was found in a man between 18 and 35 years old with type 1 diabetes. The V gene is TRBV5-4, the J gene TRBJ2-2, with D unresolved. Source material: naive CD4+ T cells from blood. This CDR3 is CASSLVATGELFF. DNA of the CDR3: TGTGCCAGCAGCTTAGTCGCGACCGGGGAGCTGTTTTTT.